What follows are 31 T cell receptor beta chains derived from one specimen sequenced in a study of T cell responses to AZD1222 COVID-19 vaccine (dated by TCRdb to about 2021). The sample's time point label, decoded: baseline before first vaccination. Libraries were made using the immunoSEQ multiplex PCR assay. TCRdb re-hosts the immuneACCESS table, in-frame sequences only. Its copies lack some clones; in the studies checked, an unresolved V gene accounts for under half of them, and the cause for the rest is not known. The sample has about 140,000 clones on record, about nine tenths of them singletons. The ten largest clonotypes hold around 1.8% of the sample. Sequenced here: peripheral blood, sampled on day 0 of AZD1222 vaccination. The receptors shown here come from an adult in good health.

The chain employs TRBV12-5 and TRBJ2-2, with TRBD2 matching 13 bases. Germline V CDR1 and CDR2: LGHNT, FRNRAP. The CDR3 loop spans 16 amino acids. Trimming cost V 6 bases and J 4 bases; bases outside gene matches: 5. The CDR3 DNA reads TGTGCTAGTGGAAGGACTAGCGGGAGTCTCACCGGGGAGCTGTTTTTT. It codes for CASGRTSGSLTGELFF.

V is TRBV18 and J is TRBJ2-2, with unresolved D. This CDR3 has 14 residues. V was trimmed by 0 bases and J by 2 bases, leaving 4 bases between them. CDR1 is KGHSH and CDR2 is LQKENI in the germline V gene. The CDR3 here is CASSPPSNTGELFF. CDR3 bases: TGTGCCAGCTCACCACCAAGTAACACCGGGGAGCTGTTTTTT.

The rearrangement uses TRBV7-9 and TRBJ2-5, with D possibly being TRBD2 (5 bases). Germline CDR1 is SEHNR and CDR2 is FQNEAQ (reference sequence). The V and J ends lost 3 bases and 2 bases respectively, with 16 bases between them. CDR3 length equals 16 residues. The CDR3 DNA follows: TGTGCCAGCAGCTTTGGACGGGAACTTCGACAAGAGACCCAGTACTTC. Translation: CASSFGRELRQETQYF.

The chain employs TRBV14 and TRBJ1-4; D is uncertain. CDR1 is SGHDN and CDR2 is FVKESK in the germline V gene. V lost 6 bases and J lost 7, with 15 bases in between. The CDR3 extends over 14 amino acids. CDR3 coding DNA: TGTGCCAGCAGTCGTGCAAGGGAGAGTGAAAAACTGTTTTTT. Protein sequence: CASSRARESEKLFF.

V usage is TRBV6-5 and J usage is TRBJ1-1, with D possibly matching TRBD1 (6 bases). With 2 bases removed from V and 5 bases from J, the gap between germline ends came to 15 bases. This CDR3 comprises 15 residues. The germline V gene encodes CDR1 MNHEY and CDR2 SVGAGI. The CDR3 nucleotides are TGTGCCAGCAGTTACGGTGGGGGGGGCGAAACTGAAGCTTTCTTT. Translating it yields CASSYGGGGETEAFF.

This clone was detected once. The CDR3 loop is CASALLLGSEAFF. As DNA, the CDR3 is TGTGCCAGCGCCCTCCTCCTTGGGTCTGAAGCTTTCTTT. The V gene is TRBV27, the J gene TRBJ1-1; no clear D. The germline V gene encodes CDR1 MNHEY and CDR2 SMNVEV (reference sequence). V gave up 8 bases and J gave up 6 bases, with 16 bases separating them. The CDR3 covers 13 residues.

This clone was detected once. The rearrangement uses TRBV3-1 (or the pseudogene TRBV3-2) and TRBJ2-7; 11 bases are shared with TRBD2. The CDR3 extends over 15 amino acids. Germline CDR1 reads LGHDT; CDR2 reads YNNKEL (reference sequence). V gave up 6 bases and J gave up 0 bases; unmatched junction bases: 4. The CDR3 here is CASSRLAGSSYEQYF. The CDR3 region has the DNA TGTGCCAGCAGTCGACTAGCGGGGAGCTCCTACGAGCAGTACTTC.

This chain joins TRBV11-2 and TRBJ2-1, with 8 bases fitting TRBD2. Germline V gives CDR1 SGHAT, CDR2 FQNNGV. The J segment lost 3 bases and the V segment lost 5 bases, leaving 3 bases of the junction unmatched. The CDR3 runs 14 residues. CDR3 residues: CASSPSGGYNEQFF. Written as DNA, the CDR3 is TGTGCCAGCAGCCCGAGCGGGGGCTACAATGAGCAGTTCTTC.

The chain couples TRBV28 to TRBJ2-2; possibly TRBD1 or TRBD2 for D (5 bases each). Trimming shortened V by 8 bases and J by 6 bases, and 16 bases separated the two germline ends. CDR3 length: 14 amino acids. The germline CDR1 and CDR2 sequences are MDHEN and SYDVKM. The CDR3 loop is CASLGELVAGELFF. The CDR3 DNA reads TGTGCCAGCCTGGGGGAGTTGGTGGCCGGGGAGCTGTTTTTT. The full variable domain, in which reference TRBV28 and TRBJ2-2 provide the parts outside the CDR3, is DVKVTQSSRYLVKRTGEKVFLECVQDMDHENMFWYRQDPGLGLRLIYFSYDVKMKEKGDIPEGYSVSREKKERFSLILESASTNQTSMYLCASLGELVAGELFFGEGSRLTVL.

The rearrangement uses TRBV2 and TRBJ2-5, with 8 bases that match TRBD1. Germline values: CDR1 SNHLY, CDR2 FYNNEI. The trim removed 5 bases at V and 1 base at J, leaving 3 bases unmatched. The CDR3 is made up of 14 amino acids. This CDR3 reads CASSSGQGQETQYF. CDR3 nucleotide sequence: TGTGCCAGCAGTTCCGGACAGGGCCAAGAGACCCAGTACTTC.

J is TRBJ2-1 and V is TRBV2; 10 bases fit TRBD2. Germline V lookup: CDR1 SNHLY, CDR2 FYNNEI. The junction had 8 bases not matched to a gene; V was cut back by 7 bases and J by 8 bases. The CDR3 has 14 amino acids. The CDR3: CASIIAGGSHEQFF. The CDR3 bases are TGTGCCAGCATCATAGCGGGAGGTTCTCATGAGCAGTTCTTC.

The V gene is TRBV6-1, the J gene TRBJ2-1; 7 bases are a match to TRBD2. The CDR3 sequence is 16 residues long. J lost 7 bases, V lost 1 base, and 10 bases had no gene match. Germline-derived CDR1 and CDR2 are MNHNS and SASEGT. The CDR3 bases are TGTGCCAGCAGTGAAGGACTAGCCCTACCCTGGAATGAGCAGTTCTTC. As protein: CASSEGLALPWNEQFF.

The CDR3 protein is CASTRWDRGSRDTYNEQFF. DNA for the CDR3: TGTGCCAGCACCCGGTGGGACAGGGGATCGAGGGATACCTACAATGAGCAGTTCTTC. The genes are TRBV21-1 and TRBJ2-1; the table's D call, TRBD1, was not checked against the DNA. TRBV21-1 counts as a pseudogene. This CDR3 has 19 amino acids.

This rearrangement joins TRBV7-9 to TRBJ2-7; a possible D gene is TRBD1 (6 bases). V lost 2 bases, J lost 6 bases, and 11 bases lay in between. The CDR3 is 13 residues long. CDR1 is SEHNR and CDR2 is FQNEAQ in the germline V gene (reference sequence). DNA for the CDR3: TGTGCCAGCAGCTTATCAGGGGTTGGCGAGCAGTACTTC. Translating it yields CASSLSGVGEQYF.

The rearrangement uses TRBV29-1 and TRBJ2-7; 9 nucleotides align to TRBD1. Germline loops: CDR1 SQVTM, CDR2 ANQGSEA. The CDR3 has 12 amino acids. V was clipped by 4 bases and J by 5 bases; unmatched bases: 3. As DNA, the CDR3 is TGCAGCGTTGGGAGGGACAGGGACGAGCAGTACTTC. The encoded protein is CSVGRDRDEQYF.

The V and J genes are TRBV12-5 and TRBJ1-1, with no clear D. Germline CDR1 reads LGHNT; CDR2 reads FRNRAP. Trimming took off 0 bases at V and 0 bases at J, with 14 bases between the two ends. This CDR3 spans 17 amino acids. CDR3 coding DNA: TGTGCTAGTGGTTTGGTACTCGGACGAGCCATGAACACTGAAGCTTTCTTT. This sequence encodes CASGLVLGRAMNTEAFF.

CDR3 nucleotide sequence: TGTGCCAGTAGTATAGTCCCGATGAACACTGAAGCTTTCTTT. This encodes CASSIVPMNTEAFF. The J gene is TRBJ1-1, the V gene TRBV19; D gene uncertain. V shed 1 base and J shed 0 bases, with 6 bases lying between them. This CDR3 contains 14 residues. Germline V CDR1 and CDR2: LNHDA, SQIVND (reference sequence).

CDR3 DNA sequence: TGTGCCAGCAGCTCCTTCTGGGCGGGCGATTACGAGCAGTACTTC. The encoded protein is CASSSFWAGDYEQYF. This chain links TRBV3-1 (or the pseudogene TRBV3-2) with TRBJ2-7, with D perhaps TRBD2 (5 bases). CDR1 and CDR2 (germline): LGHDT, YNNKEL (reference sequence). Deletions cut 5 bases from V and 4 bases from J, with 18 bases between. This CDR3 has 15 amino acids.

This clone appeared a few times. The chain is built from TRBV19 and TRBJ2-5; the D call may be TRBD1 or TRBD2 (6 bases each). The germline gives CDR1 LNHDA, CDR2 SQIVND (reference sequence). There are 13 residues in the CDR3. V lost 6 bases to trimming and J lost 5 bases, with 13 bases between them. The CDR3 protein is CASRTRGQETQYF. The CDR3, as DNA: TGTGCCAGTAGAACTCGGGGGCAGGAGACCCAGTACTTC.

The V and J genes are TRBV2 and TRBJ1-5; tentative D call: TRBD1 (5 bases). CDR3 length: 13 residues. CDR1 SNHLY and CDR2 FYNNEI come from the germline V gene. The ends were cut back, 6 bases at V and 6 bases at J, with 12 bases in the middle. CDR3 loop: CASSPGTAQPQHF. CDR3 coding DNA: TGTGCCAGCAGCCCCGGGACCGCTCAGCCCCAGCATTTT.

V usage is TRBV6-5 and J usage is TRBJ2-7; 12 positions agree with TRBD2. Germline CDR1 and CDR2: MNHEY and SVGAGI. V was pared by 8 bases and J by 4 bases, with 3 bases of the junction left unmatched. The CDR3 length is 13 residues. As DNA, the CDR3 is TGTGCCAGCTCGGGACTAGCGGGTTACGAGCAGTACTTC. This translates into CASSGLAGYEQYF.

This rearrangement joins TRBV27 to TRBJ1-2, with 7 bases fitting TRBD1. This CDR3 is built from 15 residues. Trimming cost V 4 bases and J 2 bases; bases outside gene matches: 7. From germline, CDR1 is MNHEY and CDR2 SMNVEV (reference sequence). DNA for the CDR3: TGTGCCAGCAGTTCCAGGGAAGGGGGCAACTATGGCTACACCTTC. Encoded protein: CASSSREGGNYGYTF.

The genes are TRBV28 and TRBJ1-5; unclear D gene. The CDR3 is 15 amino acids. Trimming cost V 4 bases and J 5 bases, with 15 bases left between them. CDR1 MDHEN and CDR2 SYDVKM come from the germline V gene. This chain's CDR3 is CASSSPSRTYQPQHF. The CDR3, as DNA: TGTGCCAGCAGTTCCCCCTCCCGGACCTATCAGCCCCAGCATTTT.

The chain combines TRBV21-1 with TRBJ1-1; the D call of TRBD1 is as the table states it, not checked on the DNA. TRBV21-1 is a pseudogene locus. CDR3 length: 16 amino acids. In nucleotides, the CDR3 is TGTGCCAGCACCCCAGGTGGAGACAGGGGAAACACTGAAGCTTTCTTT. Its protein product is CASTPGGDRGNTEAFF.

The J gene is TRBJ2-1, the V gene TRBV30; 7 nucleotides agree with TRBD2. Germline V gene sequence: CDR1 GTSNPN, CDR2 SVGIG (reference sequence). With V trimmed by 0 bases and J by 6 bases, 5 bases remained unmatched. The CDR3 length is 14 residues. The chain's CDR3 is CAWSVLWGGNEQFF. CDR3 nucleotide sequence: TGTGCCTGGAGTGTACTTTGGGGGGGCAATGAGCAGTTCTTC.

About this clone itself: A read error may produce the germline difference seen at one junction end. The chain recombines TRBV29-1 with TRBJ1-4; a weak D match, TRBD1 (6 bases). The CDR3 covers 15 residues. Germline V gene sequence: CDR1 SQVTM, CDR2 ANQGSEA. CDR3 nucleotides: TGCAGCGTAGAAGCGGAGGGGGGTCCTAATGAAAAACTGTTTTTT. Translation gives CSVEAEGGPNEKLFF.

The chain employs TRBV11-2 and TRBJ1-3; TRBD1 might be the D (6 bases). There are 16 residues in the CDR3. Per the germline V gene, CDR1 is SGHAT and CDR2 is FQNNGV. The germline V and J ends were trimmed by 5 bases and 0 bases, with 14 bases remaining between them. This CDR3 is CASSRDRISSGNTIYF. In DNA, the CDR3 is TGTGCCAGCAGCCGTGACAGGATTAGCTCTGGAAACACCATATATTTT.

This clone was picked up a small number of times. The chain employs TRBV7-9 and TRBJ2-2, with 7 bases that match TRBD1. Trimming at V came to 1 base and at J to 2 bases, leaving 7 bases not matched to a gene. Per the germline V gene, CDR1 is SEHNR and CDR2 is FQNEAQ (reference sequence). CDR3 size: 17 residues. The CDR3 protein is CASSLGIGTANTGELFF. CDR3 nucleotide sequence: TGTGCCAGCAGCTTAGGGATCGGGACAGCTAACACCGGGGAGCTGTTTTTT. Supplemented by reference TRBV7-9 and TRBJ2-2, the full variable domain reads DTGVSQNPRHKITKRGQNVTFRCDPISEHNRLYWYRQTLGQGPEFLTYFQNEAQLEKSRLLSDRFSAERPKGSFSTLEIQRTEQGDSAMYLCASSLGIGTANTGELFFGEGSRLTVL.

J is TRBJ2-7 and V is TRBV18; TRBD1 might be the D (6 bases). The CDR3 covers 15 residues. CDR1 and CDR2 (germline): KGHSH, LQKENI. Trimming stripped 0 bases from V and 2 bases from J, with 11 bases between. CDR3 residues: CASSPPGRGAYEQYF. The CDR3 DNA sequence: TGTGCCAGCTCACCACCCGGCAGGGGTGCCTACGAGCAGTACTTC.

The V gene is TRBV29-1, the J gene TRBJ2-5; tentatively, D is TRBD2 (6 bases). In germline, CDR1 is SQVTM, CDR2 ANQGSEA. The V end was cut by 3 bases, the J end by 8 bases, with 13 bases between. This CDR3 contains 12 residues. The CDR3 nucleotides read TGCAGCGTTGAGATCCAGGGAGGTACCCAGTACTTC. Its protein product is CSVEIQGGTQYF.

This chain joins TRBV9 and TRBJ2-1; 9 bases line up with TRBD2. Trimming removed 3 bases from V and 2 bases from J; junction bases left unmatched: 6. Germline V lookup: CDR1 SGDLS, CDR2 YYNGEE. The CDR3 runs 16 residues. CDR3 nucleotides: TGTGCCAGCAGCGCCCGGGCTAGCGGGACCTACAATGAGCAGTTCTTC. Translating gives CASSARASGTYNEQFF.